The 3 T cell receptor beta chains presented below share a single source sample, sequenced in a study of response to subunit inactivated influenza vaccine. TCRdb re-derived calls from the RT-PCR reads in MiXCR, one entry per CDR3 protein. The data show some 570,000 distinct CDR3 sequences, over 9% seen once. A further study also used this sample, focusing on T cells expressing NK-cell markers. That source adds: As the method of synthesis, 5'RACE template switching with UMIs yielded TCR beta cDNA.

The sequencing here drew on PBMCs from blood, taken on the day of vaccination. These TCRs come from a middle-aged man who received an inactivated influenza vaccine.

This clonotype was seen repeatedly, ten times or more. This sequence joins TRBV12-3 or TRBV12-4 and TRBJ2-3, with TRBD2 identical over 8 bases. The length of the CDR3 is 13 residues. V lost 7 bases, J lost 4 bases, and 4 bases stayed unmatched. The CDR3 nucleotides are TGTGCCAGCATGTCGCGGGGGGCAGATACGCAGTATTTT. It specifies CASMSRGADTQYF.

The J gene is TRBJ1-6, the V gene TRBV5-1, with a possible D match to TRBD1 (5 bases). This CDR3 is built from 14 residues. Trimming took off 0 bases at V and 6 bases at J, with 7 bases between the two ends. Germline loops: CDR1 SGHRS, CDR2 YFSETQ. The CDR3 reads CASSLGDFNSPLHF. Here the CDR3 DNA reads TGCGCCAGCAGCTTGGGGGACTTTAATTCACCCCTCCACTTT.

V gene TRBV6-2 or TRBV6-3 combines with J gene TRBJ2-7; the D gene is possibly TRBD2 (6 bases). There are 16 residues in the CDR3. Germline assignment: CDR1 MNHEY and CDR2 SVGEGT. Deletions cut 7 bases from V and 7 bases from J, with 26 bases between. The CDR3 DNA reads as TGTGCCAGCATCAAACCCTCTGCGGGGCAATGGGGGGAGCAGTACTTC. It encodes CASIKPSAGQWGEQYF.